This section outlines one T cell receptor (beta chain) sequence together with its context. A junction end diverges from the germline sequence, so it may reflect a read error. The record originates from a study of T cells in Graves' hyperthyroidism and ophthalmopathy. Template material for amplifying TCR beta CDR3 regions consisted of RNA transcripts. The HTBI primer set drove a first-round RT-PCR of the TCR CDR3. TCRdb reprocessed the multiplex PCR reads via MiXCR and lists one record per CDR3 protein. The table has fewer than 450,000 distinct CDR3 sequences, approximately 18% seen once. The CDR3 loop spans 16 amino acids. Germline CDR1 is SGHRS and CDR2 is YFSETQ.

The clonotype was recovered from a woman in her 30s with Graves' hyperthyroidism that later progressed to Graves' ophthalmopathy. The chain is built from TRBV5-1 and TRBJ1-5; 8 nucleotides agree with TRBD1. The sequenced material came from blood. The CDR3 spells CASSQTTGDSNQPQHF. DNA for the CDR3: TGTGCCAGCAGCCAAACGACAGGGGATAGCAATCAGCCCCAGCATTTT. The full variable domain, rest sourced from reference TRBV5-1 and TRBJ1-5, is KAGVTQTPRYLIKTRGQQVTLSCSPISGHRSVSWYQQTPGQGLQFLFEYFSETQRNKGNFPGRFSGRQFSNSRSEMNVSTLELGDSALYLCASSQTTGDSNQPQHFGDGTRLSIL.